The T cell receptor beta chain described here comes from a study of monozygotic twins with cystic fibrosis. The germline V gene encodes CDR1 SQVTM and CDR2 ANQGSEA. Trimming cost V 3 bases and J 3 bases; bases outside gene matches: 13. The CDR3 extends over 16 amino acids. Here immunoSEQ multiplex PCR was the method, and the copy in TCRdb shows in-frame clones only, minus some. The profile shows about 20,000 clones, 95% to 97% of them singletons. The chain is built from TRBV29-1 and TRBJ1-2, with 7 bases lining up with TRBD1. This sequence was found in a girl aged 2 to 9 with cystic fibrosis. The sample was blood. In DNA, the CDR3 is TGCAGCGTTGATGGGCAGGGGGGCGATTTTTACTATGGCTACACCTTC. Its protein product is CSVDGQGGDFYYGYTF.